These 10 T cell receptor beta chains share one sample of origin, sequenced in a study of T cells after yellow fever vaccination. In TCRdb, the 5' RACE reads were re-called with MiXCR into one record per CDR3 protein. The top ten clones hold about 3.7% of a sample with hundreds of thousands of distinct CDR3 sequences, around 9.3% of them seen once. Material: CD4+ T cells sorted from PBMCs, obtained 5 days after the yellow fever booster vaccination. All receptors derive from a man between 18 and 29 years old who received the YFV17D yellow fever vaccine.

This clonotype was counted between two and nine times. The CDR3 sequence: CAISEGQGGYSNQPQHF. The CDR3 nucleotides read TGTGCCATCAGCGAGGGACAGGGAGGCTATAGCAATCAGCCCCAGCATTTT. The J gene is TRBJ1-5, the V gene TRBV10-3; 9 nucleotides agree with TRBD1. J gave up 0 bases and V 6 bases, and 9 bases lay outside the gene matches. The CDR3 spans 17 residues. Germline values: CDR1 ENHRY, CDR2 SYGVKD.

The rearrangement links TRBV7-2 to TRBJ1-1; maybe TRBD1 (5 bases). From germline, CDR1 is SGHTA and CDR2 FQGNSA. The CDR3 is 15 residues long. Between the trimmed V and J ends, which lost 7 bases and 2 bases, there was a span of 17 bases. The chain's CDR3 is CASTEGQHSNTEAFF. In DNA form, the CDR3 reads TGTGCCAGCACCGAGGGGCAGCACTCAAACACTGAAGCTTTCTTT.

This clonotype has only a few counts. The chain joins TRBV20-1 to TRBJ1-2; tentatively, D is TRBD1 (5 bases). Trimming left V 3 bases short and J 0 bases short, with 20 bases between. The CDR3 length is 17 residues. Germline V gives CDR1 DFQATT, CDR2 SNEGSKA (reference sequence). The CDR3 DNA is TGCAGTGCTAGGGACTGGGACCTCCAACGGGCTAACTATGGCTACACCTTC. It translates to CSARDWDLQRANYGYTF.

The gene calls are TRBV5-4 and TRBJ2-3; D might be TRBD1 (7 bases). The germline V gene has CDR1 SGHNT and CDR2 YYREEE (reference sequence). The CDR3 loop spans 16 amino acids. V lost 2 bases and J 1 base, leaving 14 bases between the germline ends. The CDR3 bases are TGTGCCAGCAGCTTCAGACAGGGAGGACGCACAGATACGCAGTATTTT. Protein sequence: CASSFRQGGRTDTQYF.

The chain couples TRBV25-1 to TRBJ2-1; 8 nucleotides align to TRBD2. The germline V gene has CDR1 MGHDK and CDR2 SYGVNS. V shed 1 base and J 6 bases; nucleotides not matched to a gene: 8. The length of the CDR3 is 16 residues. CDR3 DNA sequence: TGTGCCAGCAGTGAATGGGGGACTAGAGGGGCCAATGAGCAGTTCTTC. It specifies CASSEWGTRGANEQFF.

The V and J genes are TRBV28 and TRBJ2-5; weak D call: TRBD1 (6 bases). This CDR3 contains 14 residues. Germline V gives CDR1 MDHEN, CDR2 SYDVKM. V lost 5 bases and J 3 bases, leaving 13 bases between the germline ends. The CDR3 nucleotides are TGTGCCAGCAGTATGGGACAAGGGAAAGAGACCCAGTACTTC. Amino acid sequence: CASSMGQGKETQYF.

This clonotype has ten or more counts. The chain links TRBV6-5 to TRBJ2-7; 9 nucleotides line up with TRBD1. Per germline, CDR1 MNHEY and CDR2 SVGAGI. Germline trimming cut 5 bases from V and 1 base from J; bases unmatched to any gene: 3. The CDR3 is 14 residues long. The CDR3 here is CASSGTGSSYEQYF. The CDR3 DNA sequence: TGTGCCAGCAGTGGGACAGGGTCGTCCTACGAGCAGTACTTC.

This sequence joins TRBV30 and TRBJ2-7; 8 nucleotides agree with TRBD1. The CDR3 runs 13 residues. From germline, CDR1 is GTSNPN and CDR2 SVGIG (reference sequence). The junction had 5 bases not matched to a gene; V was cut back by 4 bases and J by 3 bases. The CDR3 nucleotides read TGTGCCTGGACCCGGACAGGGAGCTACGAGCAGTACTTC. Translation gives CAWTRTGSYEQYF.

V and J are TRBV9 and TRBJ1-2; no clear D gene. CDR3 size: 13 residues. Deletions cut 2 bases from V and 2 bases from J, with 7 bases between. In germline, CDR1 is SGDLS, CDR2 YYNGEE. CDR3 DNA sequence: TGTGCCAGCAGCGTCAACGCGAACTATGGCTACACCTTC. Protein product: CASSVNANYGYTF.

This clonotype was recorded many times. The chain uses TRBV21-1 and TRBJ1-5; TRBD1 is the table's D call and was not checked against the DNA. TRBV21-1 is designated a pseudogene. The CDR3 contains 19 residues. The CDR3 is CASSQSEGQGYLSNQPQHF. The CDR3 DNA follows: TGTGCCAGCAGCCAAAGTGAGGGACAGGGTTACCTTAGCAATCAGCCCCAGCATTTT.